This section outlines one T cell receptor beta chain sequence together with its context. The target antigen is unknown. An end of the junction does not agree with germline; a read error may underlie this. At the survey level, the v3.0 immunoSEQ assay was run. Method: immunoSEQ multiplex PCR; TCRdb's copy keeps in-frame clones and lacks some. Of roughly 12,000 clones in the sample, roughly four fifths were seen once. This entry belongs to a study of long-term antiretroviral therapy in people with HIV. Whole-study results and caveats: Clones that had undergone expansion before ART dominated the repertoire at all time points. Viral resistance, ART adherence and therapy changes all lacked available data. ART preceded a rise in diversity that nonetheless stayed lower than in transplant donor controls.

This CDR3 is built from 14 residues. Germline V gene sequence: CDR1 KGHSH, CDR2 LQKENI. The study drew at least one pre-ART and at least two post-ART PBMC samples from every donor. This sequence joins TRBV18 and TRBJ1-6, with D maybe TRBD1 (6 bases). The specimen was unsorted PBMCs, collected 1.2 years after starting antiretroviral therapy. This sequence was found in a middle-aged man with HIV. CDR3 nucleotides: TGTGCCAGCTCTCCTACAGGGAATAACTCACCCCTCCACTTT. This gives the protein CASSPTGNNSPLHF.